This TCR beta chain is from a study of blood T cell repertoires in COVID-19. The repertoire was sequenced with immunoSEQ multiplex PCR; TCRdb's copy has only in-frame clones and lacks some. The profile shows 250,000 to 300,000 clones, 88% of them singletons. The germline V and J ends were trimmed by 5 bases and 5 bases, with 15 bases remaining between them. The CDR3 covers 14 residues. CDR1 SGHTA and CDR2 FQGTGA come from the germline V gene. The sequence derives from a woman in her 40s who had recovered from COVID-19. Source material: peripheral blood. This chain joins TRBV7-3 and TRBJ1-1; TRBD1 is a possible D gene (6 bases). This chain's CDR3 is CASSATGGLTEAFF. In DNA, the CDR3 is TGTGCCAGCAGCGCGACGGGGGGGCTGACTGAAGCTTTCTTT.